This T cell receptor beta chain is from a study of blood T cell repertoires in COVID-19. Overall study context: Italy, Spain and the United States were the sources of the convalescent and acute COVID-19 samples. PBMCs, B-cell-depleted T cells, or T cells provided the cDNA or gDNA that made up the material.

As handled by the study authors: The authors estimated nucleated cell counts from reference gene primer amplification. Data came from immunoSEQ multiplex PCR; TCRdb stores just in-frame clones and leaves some out. V and J calls and clone size are given by that table; D and trimming were obtained from the DNA. Here the sample spans 400,000 to 550,000 clones, about 90% being singletons. Cohort placement rested on clinical history that participants reported themselves. The CDR3 contains 14 residues. The germline gives CDR1 LGHNA, CDR2 YSLEER. V lost 1 base and J 1 base, leaving 5 bases between the germline ends.

Sequencing input: PBMCs or T cells enriched from blood (not recorded which). This chain joins TRBV4-3 and TRBJ1-3; D remains unclear. This clonotype was obtained from a woman younger than 35 with acute COVID-19. DNA of the CDR3: TGCGCCAGCAGCCAAGGTAGTTCTGGAAACACCATATATTTT. Its translation: CASSQGSSGNTIYF.